A selection of T cell receptor beta chains follows, all from one sample in a study of tumor-infiltrating lymphocytes in primary liver carcinoma. TCRdb re-called the multiplex PCR reads through MiXCR, storing one row per CDR3 protein. Of about 310,000 distinct CDR3 sequences listed, around three fifths are singletons. The sequenced sample consisted of peripheral blood. The receptor source for this set is a man aged 35 to 55 with primary liver carcinoma and hepatitis B virus infection. Both conserved end residues are part of each CDR3. The D gene is left open where the match is weak. Not all rows give a size; the values are once, few, many and, for expanded clones, a class.

V	D	J	size	DNA	CDR3
TRBV6-1	TRBD2	TRBJ2-3	few	TGTGCCAGCAGGTTTGGGACTAGCAGCGCAGATACGCAGTATTTT	CASRFGTSSADTQYF
TRBV6-6	.	TRBJ1-2	few	TGTGCCACACTTCGACAGGACTATGGCTACACCTTC	CATLRQDYGYTF
TRBV4-3	.	TRBJ2-1	.	TGCGCCAGCAGCCAAGACAGGCTAGCAAACAATGAGCAGTTCTTC	CASSQDRLANNEQFF
TRBV29-1	TRBD1	TRBJ2-4	.	TGCAGCATTGAGGGGGTGGGACAGGACTTAGCCAAAAACATTCAGTACTTC	CSIEGVGQDLAKNIQYF
TRBV30	.	TRBJ2-2	.	TGTGCCTGGAGTGGCCAGGGCACCGAGGAGCTGTTTTTT	CAWSGQGTEELFF
TRBV12-3/TRBV12-4	TRBD1	TRBJ1-1	.	TGTGCCAGCAGCGGGACAGGGTATAACACTGAAGGTTTCTTT	CASSGTGYNTEGFF
TRBV12-3/TRBV12-4	TRBD2	TRBJ2-2	.	TGTGTCGGCAGTTGTAGCGGGGTCGGGGAGCTGTTTTTT	CVGSCSGVGELFF
TRBV5-6	.	TRBJ2-1	.	TGTGCCAGCAGCATGACGTCCCATTCCTACAATGAGCAGTTCTTC	CASSMTSHSYNEQFF
TRBV6-1	.	TRBJ2-2	many	TGTGCCAGCAGTGAAGCCCGCTCTCCCGGGGAGCTGTTTTTT	CASSEARSPGELFF
TRBV4-1	TRBD1	TRBJ2-5	many	TGCGCCAGCAGCTCGGCCGGGACAGGCCAGACGACTTACTTC	CASSSAGTGQTTYF
TRBV5-1	.	TRBJ2-1	.	TGCGCCAGCAGCATTAGCTGGGACTCCTACAATGAGCAGTTCTTC	CASSISWDSYNEQFF
TRBV5-1	.	TRBJ1-1	.	TGCGCCAGCAGCTTGGAGGGTGTGAACAGTGAAGCTTTCTTT	CASSLEGVNSEAFF
TRBV11-1	.	TRBJ1-2	.	TGTGCCAGGTGCTCCGGGCCGACCTCTAATGGCTACACCTTC	CARCSGPTSNGYTF
TRBV12-3/TRBV12-4	.	TRBJ1-2	many	TGTGCCAGCGCCCCGTCATCGTGGGGAGGCTACACCTTC	CASAPSSWGGYTF
TRBV29-1	TRBD2	TRBJ2-3	.	TGCAGCGCTGAAGAGCGAAAACTAGAAGCGGGAGAGGTCACAGACACGCAGTATTTT	CSAEERKLEAGEVTDTQYF
TRBV10-1	TRBD2	TRBJ2-5	.	TGCGCTAGCAGCCCGGGACTAGCGGAATCCTGGGGGGAGACCCAGTACTTC	CASSPGLAESWGETQYF
TRBV5-1	.	TRBJ2-3	.	TGCGCCAGCAGCCACCGAGGTTCAGATACGCAGTATTTT	CASSHRGSDTQYF
TRBV6-1	.	TRBJ2-1	.	TGTTCCAGCGGTGAGAATAGCAGGGGTGAGCAGTTCTTC	CSSGENSRGEQFF
TRBV12-3/TRBV12-4	.	TRBJ1-1	many	TGTGCCAGCAGCTCACAGGCGAATACTGAAGCTTTCTTT	CASSSQANTEAFF
TRBV6-2/TRBV6-3	.	TRBJ2-5	many	TGTGCCAGCACCTTACGGCCCAGGGCTCAAGAGACCCAGTACTTC	CASTLRPRAQETQYF
TRBV19	.	TRBJ2-3	.	TGTGCCAGTAGTAACCCCGGGCTAGTTGGCACAGATACGCAGTATTTT	CASSNPGLVGTDTQYF
TRBV30	TRBD2	TRBJ2-7	few	TGTGCCTGGAGTGTACTGAGCGGGACCGAGCAGTACTTC	CAWSVLSGTEQYF
TRBV11-1	.	TRBJ2-7	.	TGTGCGAGCAGCTTAACACGGCTATACGAGCAGTACTTC	CASSLTRLYEQYF
TRBV6-2/TRBV6-3	.	TRBJ2-7	many	TGTGCCAGCAGTTACCCGTCCTACGAGCAGTACTTC	CASSYPSYEQYF
TRBV6-5	.	TRBJ2-2	once	TGTGCCAGCAGTTACTCGAGTTCCGCCTTGTTATCCGCCACCGGGGAGCTGTTTTTT	CASSYSSSALLSATGELFF
TRBV11-2	TRBD2	TRBJ2-3	.	TGTGCCAGCAGCTTCCCCTCCGGGGTAGCGGGAAATACGCAGTATTTT	CASSFPSGVAGNTQYF
TRBV30	.	TRBJ2-2	few	TGTGCCTGGAGCCGTAGTGGGACCGGGGAGCTGTTTTTT	CAWSRSGTGELFF
TRBV4-1	.	TRBJ2-1	many	TGCGCCAGCAGCCAAACCCCCCCAGCGGCTAGCTCCTACAATGAGCAGTTCTTC	CASSQTPPAASSYNEQFF
TRBV11-3	.	TRBJ2-2	.	TGTGCCGGCAGCCCGTCTGGGGCCACCGGGGAGCTGTTTTTC	CAGSPSGATGELFF
TRBV7-9	.	TRBJ2-3	once	TGTGCCAGCAACCGTCGACCGACTGCCCCCACAGATATGCAGTATTTT	CASNRRPTAPTDMQYF
TRBV30	.	TRBJ1-1	.	TGTGCCTGGAACGGGCGTTACACTGAAGCTTTCTTT	CAWNGRYTEAFF
TRBV6-2/TRBV6-3	TRBD1	TRBJ2-7	.	TGTGCCAGCAGCCTTGAGACAGGGGGCCTCCGCGAGCAGTACTTC	CASSLETGGLREQYF
TRBV5-6	.	TRBJ2-7	.	TGTGCCAGCAACTTGGCCGGGAGCTACCGGGAGCAGTACTTC	CASNLAGSYREQYF
TRBV19	.	TRBJ1-6	.	TGTGCCAGTCGAGACAGGCTGCGGAATTCACCCCTCCACTTT	CASRDRLRNSPLHF
TRBV29-1	.	TRBJ2-7	once	TGCAGCGTTATCGACTCAGGGGCCCTAGGCGAGCGGTACTTC	CSVIDSGALGERYF
TRBV28	.	TRBJ2-2	.	TGTGCCAGCAGTCCCCGTGGAGGTGCCACCGGGGAGCTGTTTTTT	CASSPRGGATGELFF
TRBV6-1	TRBD1	TRBJ2-1	few	TGTGCCAGCAGCCAGACAGGGGGATTAATCCATGAGCAGTTCTTC	CASSQTGGLIHEQFF
TRBV5-5	.	TRBJ1-1	.	TGTGTCAGCAGCTGGGGAATTCGCACTGAAGCTTTCTTT	CVSSWGIRTEAFF
TRBV6-2/TRBV6-3	.	TRBJ2-7	.	TGTGCCAGCAGTTCGGGGTGTATCGACGGGCAGTACTTC	CASSSGCIDGQYF
TRBV4-2	TRBD2	TRBJ2-2	.	TGTTCCAGCAACCTAGGGGGACTAGCGGGAGGGGAGTTGTTTTTT	CSSNLGGLAGGELFF
TRBV5-1	.	TRBJ2-1	.	TGCGCCAGCAGCTTTGGCGGCGCTTACAATGAGCTGTTCTTC	CASSFGGAYNELFF
TRBV12-3/TRBV12-4	.	TRBJ1-2	many	TGTGCCAGCAGTTTAATCGGGGGGGGCGGCTACACCTTC	CASSLIGGGGYTF
TRBV28	.	TRBJ1-6	.	TGTGCTAGCAGGCCTTCTTCCTATAATTCACCCCTCCACTTT	CASRPSSYNSPLHF
TRBV14	.	TRBJ2-6	many	TGTGCCAGCAGCCAAGCAGTCTCTGGGGCCAACGTCCTGACTTTC	CASSQAVSGANVLTF
TRBV18	TRBD1	TRBJ2-3	.	TGTGCCAGCTCACTTACGACAGGGTATACGCAGTACTTT	CASSLTTGYTQYF
TRBV12-3/TRBV12-4	.	TRBJ2-4	many	TGTGCCAGCAGCCTCGGGTTAGCTTATGGAAACATTCAGTACTTC	CASSLGLAYGNIQYF